This TCR beta chain was sequenced for a study of control samples from healthy donors and cancer patients. Clones were sequenced by immunoSEQ multiplex PCR, and TCRdb holds only the in-frame ones, with some missing. The sample consists of under 150,000 clones, roughly 86% of them appearing once. The CDR3 is 16 amino acids. V dropped 0 bases and J dropped 0 bases, with 12 bases sitting between them. From germline, CDR1 is SGHTS and CDR2 YDEGEE. Input material: blood. This TCR derives from a man in his sixties in good health. This chain links TRBV5-8 with TRBJ1-2; the D gene is possibly TRBD1 (5 bases). The CDR3 loop reads CASSLAYGQANYGYTF. CDR3 sequence (DNA): TGTGCCAGCAGCTTGGCGTACGGACAAGCTAACTATGGCTACACCTTC.